This T cell receptor (beta chain) was sequenced during a study of cytomegalovirus exposure and HLA in healthy donors. The germline V gene has CDR1 SGHVS and CDR2 FQNEAQ. This CDR3 has 12 amino acids. Between the trimmed V and J ends, which lost 0 bases and 9 bases, there was a span of 8 bases. PCR employed 60 Vbeta and 13 Jbeta primers. This table comes from immunoSEQ multiplex PCR, and its TCRdb copy is limited to in-frame clones, with some not included. The sample lists 150,000 to 200,000 clones, more than 80% seen once, with about 0.64% in the top ten. The rearrangement links TRBV7-8 to TRBJ2-5; D gene ambiguous. Material for sequencing was PBMCs. This clonotype was obtained from a boy younger than 18 in good health and CMV-seronegative. CDR3 DNA: TGTGCCAGCAGCTTAGCCCAAATCCCCCAGTACTTC. Protein sequence: CASSLAQIPQYF.